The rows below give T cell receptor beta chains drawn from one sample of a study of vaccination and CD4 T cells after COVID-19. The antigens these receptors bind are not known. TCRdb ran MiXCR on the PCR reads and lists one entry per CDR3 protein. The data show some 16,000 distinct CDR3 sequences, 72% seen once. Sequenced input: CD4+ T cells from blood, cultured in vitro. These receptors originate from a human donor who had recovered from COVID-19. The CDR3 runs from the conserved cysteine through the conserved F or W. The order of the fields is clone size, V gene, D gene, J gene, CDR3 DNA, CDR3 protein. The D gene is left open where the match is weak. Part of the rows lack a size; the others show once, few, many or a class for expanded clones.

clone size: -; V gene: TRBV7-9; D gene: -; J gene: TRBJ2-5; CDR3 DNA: TGTGCCAGCAGCTTAAGTAGCCGGGAGACCCAGTACTTC; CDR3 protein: CASSLSSRETQYF
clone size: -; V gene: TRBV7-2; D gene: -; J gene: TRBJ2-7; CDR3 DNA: TGTGCCAGCAGCCACGGTGAGGGGACTTACGAGCAGTACTTC; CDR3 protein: CASSHGEGTYEQYF
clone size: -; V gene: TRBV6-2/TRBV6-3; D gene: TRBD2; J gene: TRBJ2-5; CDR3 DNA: TGTGCCAGCAGTTATAGCGGGAGTGGGGGGCAAGAGACCCAGTACTTC; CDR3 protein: CASSYSGSGGQETQYF
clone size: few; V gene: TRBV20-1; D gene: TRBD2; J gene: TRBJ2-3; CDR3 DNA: TGCAGTGCTAGAGTCAGGACTAGCGGGCGCGGAGGGTCTATGGATACGCAGTATTTT; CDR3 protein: CSARVRTSGRGGSMDTQYF
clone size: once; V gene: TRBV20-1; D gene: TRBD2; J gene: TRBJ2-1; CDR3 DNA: TGCAGTGCTACCGGGGCTAGCGGGACTTACAATGAGCAGTTCTTC; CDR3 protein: CSATGASGTYNEQFF
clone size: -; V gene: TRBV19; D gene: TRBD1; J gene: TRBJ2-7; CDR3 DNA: TGTGCCAGTAGTAGGGACAGGGGCCACGAGCAGTACTTC; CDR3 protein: CASSRDRGHEQYF
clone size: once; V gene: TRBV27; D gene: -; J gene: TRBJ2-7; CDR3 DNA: TGTGCCAGCAGGTTAAAGGGAGGGGGGTTCGAGCAGTACTTC; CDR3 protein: CASRLKGGGFEQYF
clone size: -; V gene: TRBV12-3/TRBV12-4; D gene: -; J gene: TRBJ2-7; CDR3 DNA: TGTGCCAGCAGTTCCTCCGGGAAGAGCTCCTACGAGCAGTACTTC; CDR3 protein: CASSSSGKSSYEQYF
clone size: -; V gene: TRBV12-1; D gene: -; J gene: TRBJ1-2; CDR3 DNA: TGTGCCAGCAGTTTCCCCAACGCAGGGGGCGACTATGGCTACACCTTC; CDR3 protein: CASSFPNAGGDYGYTF
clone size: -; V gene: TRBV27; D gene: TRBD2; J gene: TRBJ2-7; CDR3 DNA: TGTGCCAGCACCCTCCGTTACTGGGGGACTAGCGCGGATCCCTTCTACGAGCAGTACTTC; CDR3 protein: CASTLRYWGTSADPFYEQYF
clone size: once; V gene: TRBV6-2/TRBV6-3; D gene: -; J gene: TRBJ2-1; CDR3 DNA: TGTGCCAGCAGTTACTCGCCTCCGCGTCTCTCCTACAATGAGCAGTTCTTC; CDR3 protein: CASSYSPPRLSYNEQFF
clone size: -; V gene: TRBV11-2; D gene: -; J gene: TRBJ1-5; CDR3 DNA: TGTGCCAGCAGCTTAGATTTCTTTCAGCCCCAGCATTTT; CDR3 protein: CASSLDFFQPQHF
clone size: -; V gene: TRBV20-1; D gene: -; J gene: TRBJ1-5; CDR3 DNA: TGCAGTGCCCCGGGAGGGATAAATCAGCCCCAGCATTTT; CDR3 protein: CSAPGGINQPQHF
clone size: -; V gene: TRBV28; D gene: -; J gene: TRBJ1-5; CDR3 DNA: TGTGCCAGCAGTTCCCAAGGGACACTTAGCAATCAGCCCCAGCATTTT; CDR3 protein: CASSSQGTLSNQPQHF
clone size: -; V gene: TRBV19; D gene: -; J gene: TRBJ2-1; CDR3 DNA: TGTGCCAGTAGTATATGGGTCGGTTCCTATGAGCAGTTCTTC; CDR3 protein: CASSIWVGSYEQFF
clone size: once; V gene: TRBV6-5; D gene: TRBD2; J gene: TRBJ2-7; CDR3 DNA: TGTGCCAGCAGTTACTTCGGGACTAGCGGCTCCGAGCAGTACTTC; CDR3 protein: CASSYFGTSGSEQYF
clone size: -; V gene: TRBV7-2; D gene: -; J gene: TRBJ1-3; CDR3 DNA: TGTGCCAGCAGCTATGGACGGGACTCTGGAAACACCATATATTTT; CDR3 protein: CASSYGRDSGNTIYF
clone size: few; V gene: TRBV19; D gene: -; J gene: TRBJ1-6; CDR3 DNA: TGTGCCAGCCTCGGCCAGGGGTACTCACCCCTCCACTTT; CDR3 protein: CASLGQGYSPLHF
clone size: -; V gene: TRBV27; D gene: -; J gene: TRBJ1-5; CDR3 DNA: TGTGCCAGCAGTTTTGCAGGGGCCTACAATCAGCCCCAGCATTTT; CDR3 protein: CASSFAGAYNQPQHF
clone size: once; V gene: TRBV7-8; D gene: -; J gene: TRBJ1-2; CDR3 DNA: TGTGCCAGCAGCTTAGTCAGGCAGGGCGCTAACTATGGCTACACCTTC; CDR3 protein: CASSLVRQGANYGYTF
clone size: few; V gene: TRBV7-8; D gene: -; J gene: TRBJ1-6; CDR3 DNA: TGTGCCAGCAGTTCATTTAGGGAGAATTCACCCCTCCACTTT; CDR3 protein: CASSSFRENSPLHF
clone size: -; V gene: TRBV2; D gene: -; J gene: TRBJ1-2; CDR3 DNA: TGTGCCAGCACCTTTACCTTAGGACGGCCCCCCTTC; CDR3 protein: CASTFTLGRPPF
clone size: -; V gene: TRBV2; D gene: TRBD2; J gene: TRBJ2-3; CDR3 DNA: TGTGCCAGCAGAGTACTAGCGGGAAGTACAGATACGCAGTATTTT; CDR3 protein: CASRVLAGSTDTQYF
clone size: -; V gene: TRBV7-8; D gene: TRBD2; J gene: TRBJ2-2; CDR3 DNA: TGTGCCAGCAGCTCCCAAGGGCTAGCGGTGAACACCGGGGAGCTGTTTTTT; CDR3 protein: CASSSQGLAVNTGELFF
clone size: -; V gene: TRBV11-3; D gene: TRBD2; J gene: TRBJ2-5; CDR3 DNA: TGTGCCAGCAGCCAGGGTGGACTAGCGGAGGAAGAGACCCAGTACTTC; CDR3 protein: CASSQGGLAEEETQYF
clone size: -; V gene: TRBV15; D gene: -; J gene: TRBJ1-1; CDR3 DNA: TGTGCCACCAGCAGAGATCCAGGGCTAAACACTGAAGCTTTCTTT; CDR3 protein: CATSRDPGLNTEAFF
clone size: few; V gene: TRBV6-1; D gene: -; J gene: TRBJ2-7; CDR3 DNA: TGTGCCAGCAGTGGGTCGGAGGGCACTACCTACGAGCAGTACTTC; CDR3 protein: CASSGSEGTTYEQYF
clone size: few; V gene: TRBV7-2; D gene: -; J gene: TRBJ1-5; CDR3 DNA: TGTGCCAGCAGCTTCGACACCAATCAGCCCCAGCATTTT; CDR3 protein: CASSFDTNQPQHF
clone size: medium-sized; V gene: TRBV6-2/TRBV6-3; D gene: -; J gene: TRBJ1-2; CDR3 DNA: TGTGCCAGCAGTTGGCAGACAGGCTATGGCTACACCTTC; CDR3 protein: CASSWQTGYGYTF
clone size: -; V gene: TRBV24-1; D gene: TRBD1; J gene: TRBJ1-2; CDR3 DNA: TGTGCCACCAGTGACCCGGGACAGGGCCATGGCTACACCTTC; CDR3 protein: CATSDPGQGHGYTF
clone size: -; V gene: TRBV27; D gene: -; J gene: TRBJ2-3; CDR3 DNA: TGTGCCAGCAGTCACGGGGGACCTAGGGTGGCGACAGATACGCAGTATTTT; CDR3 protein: CASSHGGPRVATDTQYF
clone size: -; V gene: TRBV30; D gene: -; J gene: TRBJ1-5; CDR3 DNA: TGTGCCTGGAGTGATCGGGTCTGGGGCAATCAGCCCCAGCATTTT; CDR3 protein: CAWSDRVWGNQPQHF
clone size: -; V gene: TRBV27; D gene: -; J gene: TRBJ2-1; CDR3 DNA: TGTGCCAGCCGGGGTTACAATGAGCAGTTCTTC; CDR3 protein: CASRGYNEQFF
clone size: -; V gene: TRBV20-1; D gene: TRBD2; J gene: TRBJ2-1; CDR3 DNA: TGCAGTGGCCGGACTAGCGGGAGGGCCCCTGAGCAGTTCTTC; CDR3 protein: CSGRTSGRAPEQFF
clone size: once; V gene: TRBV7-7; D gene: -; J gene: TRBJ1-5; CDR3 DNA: TGTGCCAGCAGCTTAACCGGGGATCAGCCCCAGCATTTT; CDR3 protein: CASSLTGDQPQHF
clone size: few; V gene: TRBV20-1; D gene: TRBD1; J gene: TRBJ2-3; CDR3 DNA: TGCAGTGCTGGGGGACAGGGGATGCATACGCAGTATTTT; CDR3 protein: CSAGGQGMHTQYF
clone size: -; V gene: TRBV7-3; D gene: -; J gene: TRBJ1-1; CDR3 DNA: TGTGCCAGCAGCTTCCCGGGGGTCGCTGAAGCTTTCTTT; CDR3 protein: CASSFPGVAEAFF
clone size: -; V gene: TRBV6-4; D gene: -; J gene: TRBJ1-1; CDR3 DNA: TGTGCCAGCAGTGCAGCTGCCGGGACGGGGAAGCGGGACTTT; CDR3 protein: CASSAAAGTGKRDF
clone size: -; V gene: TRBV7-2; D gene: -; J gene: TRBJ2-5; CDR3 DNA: TGTGCCAGCAGCTTAGGTGTTTTGAGGGGGGGCCAAGAGACCCAGTACTTC; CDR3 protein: CASSLGVLRGGQETQYF
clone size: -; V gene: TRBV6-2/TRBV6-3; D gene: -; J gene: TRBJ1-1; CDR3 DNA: TGTGCCAGCAGTTACTCTCCGGGGGCCGGGGCTTTCTTT; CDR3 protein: CASSYSPGAGAFF
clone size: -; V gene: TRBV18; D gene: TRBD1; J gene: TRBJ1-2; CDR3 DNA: TGTGCCAGCTCACCTGACGGGACAGCTTATGGCTACACCTTC; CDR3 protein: CASSPDGTAYGYTF
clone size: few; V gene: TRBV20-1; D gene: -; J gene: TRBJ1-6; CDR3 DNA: TGCAGTGCTAGGAGGGAGGGGGTCTTAGGTTCACCCCTCCACTTT; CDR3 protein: CSARREGVLGSPLHF
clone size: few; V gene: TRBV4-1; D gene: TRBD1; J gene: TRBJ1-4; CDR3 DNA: TGCGCCAGCAGCCCTGACAGGGGTAGGGGTGAAAAACTGTTTTTT; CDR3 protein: CASSPDRGRGEKLFF
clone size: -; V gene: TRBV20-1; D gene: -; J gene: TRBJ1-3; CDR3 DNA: TGCAGTGCTAGACTGCAGGGCCGAGGAAACACCATATATTTT; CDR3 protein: CSARLQGRGNTIYF
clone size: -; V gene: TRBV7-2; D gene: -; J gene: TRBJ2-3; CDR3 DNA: TGTGCCAGCAGCTTAGAGTCCTCAGATACGCAGTATTTT; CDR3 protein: CASSLESSDTQYF
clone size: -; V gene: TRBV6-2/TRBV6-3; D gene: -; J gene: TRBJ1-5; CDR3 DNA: TGTGCCAGCAGTTACTCGCGGACCGTGGCCCAGCATTTT; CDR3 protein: CASSYSRTVAQHF
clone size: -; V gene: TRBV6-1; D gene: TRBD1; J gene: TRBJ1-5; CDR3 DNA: TGTGCCAGCAGGGGACAGGGCAGTCAGCCCCAGCATTTT; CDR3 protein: CASRGQGSQPQHF
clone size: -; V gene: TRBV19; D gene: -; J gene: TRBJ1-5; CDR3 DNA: TGTGCCAGTAGGACAGATTCTGCTCGGCCCCAGCATTTT; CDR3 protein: CASRTDSARPQHF
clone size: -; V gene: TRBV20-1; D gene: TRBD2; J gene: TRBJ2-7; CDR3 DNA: TGCAGTGCTAGGTTTAGCGGGAGAGTTGGAATTTACGAGCAGTACTTC; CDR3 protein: CSARFSGRVGIYEQYF
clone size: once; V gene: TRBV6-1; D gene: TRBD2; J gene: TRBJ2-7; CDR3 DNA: TGTGCCAGCAGTGAAGCCTGGACTAGCGGGAGAAGGGAGAAATCTTACGAGCAGTACTTC; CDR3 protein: CASSEAWTSGRREKSYEQYF
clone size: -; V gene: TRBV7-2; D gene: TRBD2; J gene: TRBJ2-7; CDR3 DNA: TGTGCCAGCAGCTTAGTCGCGGGAGACGCCTACGAGCAGTACTTC; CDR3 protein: CASSLVAGDAYEQYF
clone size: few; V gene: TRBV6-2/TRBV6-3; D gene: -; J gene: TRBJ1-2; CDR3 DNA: TGTGCCAGCAGCCTGACAGAGAACTATGGCTACACCTTC; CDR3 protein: CASSLTENYGYTF
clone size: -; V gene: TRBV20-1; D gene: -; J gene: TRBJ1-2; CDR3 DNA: TGCAGTGCTAGAGATCGAGCTAACTATGGCTACACCTTC; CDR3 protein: CSARDRANYGYTF
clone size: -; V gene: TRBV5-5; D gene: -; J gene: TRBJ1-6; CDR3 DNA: TGTGCCAGCAGCTTGGCCGGCAGGGCTAGCTCCTATAATTCACCCCTCCACTTT; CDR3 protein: CASSLAGRASSYNSPLHF
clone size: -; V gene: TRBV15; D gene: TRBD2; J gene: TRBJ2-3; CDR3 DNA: TGTGCCACCAGCAGGAGACTAGCGGCGACAGATACGCAGTATTTT; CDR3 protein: CATSRRLAATDTQYF
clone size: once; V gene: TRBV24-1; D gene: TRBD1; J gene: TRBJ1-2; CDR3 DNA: TGTGCCACCAGTGCCACAACCCGGACAGGGGGAGGCTACACCTTC; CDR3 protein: CATSATTRTGGGYTF
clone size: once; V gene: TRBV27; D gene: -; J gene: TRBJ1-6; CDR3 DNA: TGTGCCAGCAGGGGGGGCAGCTCCTATAATTCACCCCTCCACTTT; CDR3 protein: CASRGGSSYNSPLHF